This entry lists 20 T cell receptor beta chains sequenced from one sample in a study of OX40 agonist ivuxolimab in advanced cancers. Some clones are missing from TCRdb's copy, which holds only in-frame ones; the method was immunoSEQ multiplex PCR. The table includes nearly 50,000 clones, approximately 91% detected once. The source material was CD4+ or CD8+ T cells sorted from blood, sampled in a trial of the OX40 agonist ivuxolimab. The receptors here all came from an adult with an advanced solid tumor such as melanoma, head and neck, liver or kidney cancer.

This chain connects TRBV7-6 to TRBJ2-7; the D gene is possibly TRBD2 (5 bases). CDR1 SGHVS and CDR2 FNYEAQ come from the germline V gene. The CDR3 is 13 amino acids. Trimming stripped 1 base from V and 5 bases from J, with 9 bases between. CDR3 DNA: TGTGCCAGCAGCTTAGGGACTCTGGACGAGCAGTACGTC. Translation gives CASSLGTLDEQYV.

The chain has TRBV21-1 and TRBJ2-3; TRBD2, the table's D call, was not compared with the DNA. TRBV21-1 is a listed pseudogene. The CDR3 contains 16 residues. CDR3 nucleotide sequence: TGTGCCAGCAGCAAACTAGCGGATAATAGCACAGATACGCAGTATTTT. Its protein is CASSKLADNSTDTQYF.

V gene TRBV19 combines with J gene TRBJ2-1, with D possibly matching TRBD2 (5 bases). This CDR3 spans 15 amino acids. V was clipped by 6 bases and J by 0 bases, with 12 bases between them. The V gene's germline CDR1 is LNHDA and CDR2 SQIVND (reference sequence). The CDR3 protein is CASRPGLSSYNEQFF. In DNA form, the CDR3 reads TGTGCCAGTAGACCCGGACTTAGCTCCTACAATGAGCAGTTCTTC.

The chain joins TRBV6-6 to TRBJ1-6; no reliable D call. Trimming removed 2 bases from V and 4 bases from J, with 12 bases in between. The CDR3 runs to 16 residues. CDR1 is MNHNY, CDR2 SVGAGI, per germline (reference sequence). CDR3 region: CASSYERPAYNSPLHF. CDR3 in DNA: TGTGCCAGCAGTTACGAGAGGCCAGCTTATAATTCACCCCTCCACTTT.

CDR3 residues: CASSLGPTRNEDTQYF. The CDR3 nucleotides read TGTGCCAGCAGCTTAGGACCAACGCGGAATGAAGATACGCAGTATTTT. This chain connects TRBV11-3 to TRBJ2-3; no clear D. The CDR3 is made up of 16 amino acids. Trimming stripped 1 base from V and 5 bases from J, with 16 bases between. The germline V gene has CDR1 SGHNT and CDR2 YENEEA. Full variable domain (missing parts from reference TRBV11-3 and TRBJ2-3): EAGVVQSPRYKIIEKKQPVAFWCNPISGHNTLYWYLQNLGQGPELLIRYENEEAVDDSQLPKDRFSAERLKGVDSTLKIQPAELGDSAVYLCASSLGPTRNEDTQYFGPGTRLTVL.

V is TRBV27 and J is TRBJ2-7, with 9 bases that match TRBD1. V lost 5 bases, J lost 5 bases, and 10 bases stayed unmatched. The CDR3 has 15 residues. Germline CDR1 and CDR2: MNHEY and SMNVEV (reference sequence). The CDR3 coding sequence is TGTGCCAGCAGTCCCGGACAGGGGTCGGTGAACGAGCAGTACTTC. Translation gives CASSPGQGSVNEQYF.

This clone has just one count. The rearrangement joins TRBV12-5 to TRBJ2-1, with a weak D call TRBD1 (5 bases). Germline V gene lookup returns CDR1 LGHNT and CDR2 FRNRAP. The V gene lost 0 bases and the J gene lost 5 bases, with 14 bases spanning the gap. The CDR3 covers 16 residues. CDR3 sequence: CASGLVRGAGHNEQFF. As DNA, the CDR3 is TGTGCTAGTGGTTTGGTACGTGGGGCTGGGCACAATGAGCAGTTCTTC.

The gene calls are TRBV7-9 and TRBJ2-2; no clear D. Trimming left V 0 bases short and J 1 base short, with 3 bases between. This CDR3 has 14 residues. Germline V CDR1 and CDR2: SEHNR, FQNEAQ (reference sequence). Written as DNA, the CDR3 is TGTGCCAGCAGCTTAGCGGAGAACACCGGGGAGCTGTTTTTT. Protein: CASSLAENTGELFF.

The V and J genes are TRBV10-3 and TRBJ2-3; tentatively, D is TRBD1 (6 bases). CDR1 and CDR2 from the germline V gene are ENHRY and SYGVKD. The length of the CDR3 is 14 residues. Trimming took 5 bases from V and 0 from J, leaving 9 bases between them. The CDR3 is CAISWDTSTDTQYF. CDR3 coding DNA: TGTGCCATCAGTTGGGACACTAGCACAGATACGCAGTATTTT.

The chain employs TRBV4-1 and TRBJ2-1, with 11 bases that match TRBD2. V gave up 0 bases and J gave up 4 bases; unmatched junction bases: 8. Germline V gene lookup returns CDR1 MGHRA and CDR2 YSYEKL. The CDR3 runs to 18 residues. The CDR3 loop is CASSQDLASGGSYNEQFF. CDR3 DNA: TGCGCCAGCAGCCAAGATCTGGCTAGCGGGGGGTCTTACAATGAGCAGTTCTTC.

CDR3: CASSESAGVNSPLHF. CDR3 nucleotides: TGCGCCAGCAGTGAGTCGGCAGGGGTCAATTCACCCCTCCACTTT. This rearrangement joins TRBV10-2 to TRBJ1-6; D perhaps matches TRBD1 (6 bases). Germline CDR1 reads WSHSY; CDR2 reads SAAADI. The CDR3 is 15 amino acids. V dropped 0 bases and J dropped 7 bases, with 10 bases sitting between them.

The chain has TRBV27 and TRBJ1-1; a weak D match, TRBD1 (5 bases). Germline CDR1 MNHEY, CDR2 SMNVEV (reference sequence). This CDR3 region has 14 residues. Trimming removed 5 bases at V and 1 base at J, with 11 bases between. As DNA, the CDR3 is TGTGCCAGCAGTACACGGGACGGGAACACTGAAGCTTTCTTT. This gives the protein CASSTRDGNTEAFF.

This chain connects TRBV6-5 to TRBJ1-1; 7 bases are shared with TRBD1. This CDR3 is 15 amino acids long. The germline gives CDR1 MNHEY, CDR2 SVGAGI. V shed 5 bases, J shed 1 base, and the junction held 7 bases outside the gene matches. In DNA, the CDR3 is TGTGCCAGCAGTACGACGGGACAGAAGAACACTGAAGCTTTCTTT. Translation: CASSTTGQKNTEAFF.

The chain links TRBV2 to TRBJ2-2; tentatively, D is TRBD1 (7 bases). Trimming left V 5 bases short and J 5 bases short, with 12 bases between. The CDR3 contains 14 residues. The germline V gene encodes CDR1 SNHLY and CDR2 FYNNEI. The CDR3 region is CASSRQGGTGELFF. As DNA, the CDR3 is TGTGCCAGCAGTAGACAGGGAGGTACCGGGGAGCTGTTTTTT.

The J gene is TRBJ2-7, the V gene TRBV29-1, with D hard to call. CDR1 SQVTM and CDR2 ANQGSEA come from the germline V gene. The CDR3 length is 14 residues. The germline V and J ends were trimmed by 0 bases and 2 bases, with 11 bases remaining between them. The CDR3 loop reads CSVEESLLPYEQYF. The CDR3 bases are TGCAGCGTTGAAGAATCATTGCTCCCCTACGAGCAGTACTTC.

The J gene is TRBJ2-1, the V gene TRBV4-1, with D possibly matching TRBD1 (6 bases). Germline V gene lookup returns CDR1 MGHRA and CDR2 YSYEKL. The germline V and J ends were trimmed by 0 bases and 1 base, with 13 bases remaining between them. The CDR3 is 17 amino acids. CDR3 sequence reads: CASSQDPGRGSYNEQFF. The CDR3 DNA follows: TGCGCCAGCAGCCAAGATCCGGGCAGGGGTTCCTACAATGAGCAGTTCTTC.

The V and J genes are TRBV19 and TRBJ1-2, with a possible D match to TRBD1 (6 bases). Germline CDR1 reads LNHDA; CDR2 reads SQIVND (reference sequence). Trimming pared 6 bases from V and 4 bases from J, leaving 18 bases between. CDR3 length: 15 amino acids. This chain's CDR3 is CASSLGTPLVYGYTF. The CDR3 coding sequence is TGTGCCAGTAGCCTCGGGACACCCCTAGTCTATGGCTACACCTTC.

With regard to this clone: The sample holds other DNA sequences that translate to the same CDR3. J is TRBJ1-1 and V is TRBV4-1, with a possible D match to TRBD1 (6 bases). In germline, CDR1 is MGHRA, CDR2 YSYEKL. V lost 0 bases to trimming and J lost 5 bases, with 16 bases between them. This CDR3 comprises 16 residues. For the CDR3, the DNA is TGCGCCAGCAGCCAAGAGGGGGGTCAGGGGCTGACTGAAGCTTTCTTT. Translated, it gives CASSQEGGQGLTEAFF.

This sequence joins TRBV11-2 and TRBJ2-3; D is ambiguous. The CDR3 contains 13 residues. Trimming cost V 5 bases and J 4 bases, with 10 bases left between them. The germline CDR1 and CDR2 sequences are SGHAT and FQNNGV. DNA for the CDR3: TGTGCCAGCAGCACCCCGACGGCAGATACGCAGTATTTT. Amino acids: CASSTPTADTQYF.

The chain combines TRBV28 with TRBJ2-2; the match to TRBD1 covers 7 bases. Per the germline V gene, CDR1 is MDHEN and CDR2 is SYDVKM. Trimming removed 5 bases from V and 4 bases from J; junction bases left unmatched: 4. CDR3 size: 14 residues. The CDR3 coding sequence is TGTGCCAGCAGTCCCGACAGGGCCACCGGGGAGCTGTTTTTT. It yields the protein CASSPDRATGELFF. Looking up the rest from reference TRBV28 and TRBJ2-2 gives the full variable domain: DVKVTQSSRYLVKRTGEKVFLECVQDMDHENMFWYRQDPGLGLRLIYFSYDVKMKEKGDIPEGYSVSREKKERFSLILESASTNQTSMYLCASSPDRATGELFFGEGSRLTVL.